This note documents a single TCR beta chain sequence. This specimen belongs to a study of technical replicates of blood from four donors. Trimming cost V 4 bases and J 7 bases; bases outside gene matches: 5. This CDR3 region has 14 residues. Germline values: CDR1 MGHDK, CDR2 SYGVNS. Libraries were prepared by immunoSEQ multiplex PCR; TCRdb keeps only in-frame clonotypes and omits some of them. The repertoire includes more than 65,000 clones, around 94% of them detected once, and 0.25% sits in the top ten. This chain uses TRBV25-1 with TRBJ1-2; 11 bases line up with TRBD1. Material for sequencing was T cells isolated from PBMCs. The receptor comes from a human donor in good health. In DNA form, the CDR3 reads TGTGCCAGCAGTGTAGGACAGGGGGCGGTTGGCTACACCTTC. Residues: CASSVGQGAVGYTF.